This T cell receptor beta chain was sequenced for a study of T cells in Graves' hyperthyroidism and ophthalmopathy. V was clipped by 6 bases and J by 2 bases; unmatched bases: 6. The CDR3 contains 15 residues. Germline-derived CDR1 and CDR2 are SGHTA and FQGNSA. Ophthalmopathy cases met thresholds of Clinical Activity Score at least 3, NOSPECS grade at least 4 and duration under 3 months. In its sample, this clonotype was seen a few times. TCR beta CDR3 regions were amplified from RNA. The TCR CDR3 first-round RT-PCR relied on the HTBI primer set. TCRdb re-called the multiplex PCR reads through MiXCR, storing one row per CDR3 protein. Here the sample spans roughly 600,000 distinct CDR3 sequences, approximately 15% being singletons.

The receptor was derived from a woman aged 50 to 60 with Graves' ophthalmopathy. Sequenced material: blood. The chain carries TRBV7-2 and TRBJ2-1; 8 nucleotides agree with TRBD2. The CDR3 here is CASRLRSGAYNEQFF. The CDR3 DNA reads TGTGCCAGCAGGTTGCGTAGCGGGGCCTACAATGAGCAGTTCTTC. Variable domain in full (rest from reference TRBV7-2 and TRBJ2-1): GAGVSQSPSNKVTEKGKDVELRCDPISGHTALYWYRQSLGQGLEFLIYFQGNSAPDKSGLPSDRFSAERTGGSVSTLTIQRTQQEDSAVYLCASRLRSGAYNEQFFGPGTRLTVL.